This entry lists 23 T cell receptor beta chains sequenced from one sample in a study of T cell repertoires in cytomegalovirus infection. These receptors have no known antigen. TCRdb called the reads again in MiXCR, with one record for every CDR3 protein. The sample has 7,100 or so distinct CDR3 sequences; around 59% are singletons. What was sequenced was PBMCs, sequenced either directly or after in vitro stimulation (not recorded which). The receptors originated from a human donor in good health (CMV status not recorded). Some clones in this sample may be carry-over from other donors' samples.

As DNA, the CDR3 is TGTGCCAGCAGCTTAGTCCAAGAGACCCAGTACTTC. This sequence encodes CASSLVQETQYF. The V call is TRBV7-2, the J call TRBJ2-5, with D hard to call. The CDR3 runs to 12 residues. From germline, CDR1 is SGHTA and CDR2 FQGNSA. V gave up 1 base and J gave up 1 base, with 1 base separating them.

The gene calls are TRBV9 and TRBJ1-1; D is perhaps TRBD1 (6 bases). Germline loops: CDR1 SGDLS, CDR2 YYNGEE. The CDR3 length is 13 residues. The V end lost 5 bases, the J end lost 11 bases, and 19 bases lay between the germline ends. CDR3 DNA sequence: TGTGCCAGCAGTAGCACCGCACAGGGTCGGGCTTTCTTT. This sequence encodes CASSSTAQGRAFF.

This clonotype was counted ten times or more. The genes are TRBV5-4 and TRBJ1-2; D unresolved. Trimming cost V 2 bases and J 9 bases, with 17 bases left between them. This CDR3 contains 14 residues. Germline assignment: CDR1 SGHNT and CDR2 YYREEE (reference sequence). The CDR3 DNA reads TGTGCCAGCAGCTTTGACGGTTCTCCCGCGAGCTACACCTTC. This translates into CASSFDGSPASYTF.

Comment on this clonotype: The junction departs from the called germline gene at one end, perhaps through a read error. The rearrangement uses TRBV6-4 and TRBJ1-1; 7 nucleotides match TRBD1. This CDR3 is 14 amino acids long. Germline loops: CDR1 MRHNA, CDR2 SNTAGT. The CDR3 spells CASRVNPGQTEGFF. In DNA form, the CDR3 reads TGTGCCAGCAGGGTCAACCCGGGACAGACTGAAGGTTTCTTT.

This clonotype was seen a few times. At one end, the junction sequence differs from germline, possibly due to a read error. The chain carries TRBV2 and TRBJ1-2; the D gene is possibly TRBD1 (6 bases). Per germline, CDR1 SNHLY and CDR2 FYNNEI. The CDR3 is made up of 15 amino acids. CDR3 amino acids: CDSKDSLSPWGGYHF. CDR3 DNA: TGTGACAGCAAGGACAGCCTCTCCCCCTGGGGAGGCTACCACTTC.

The CDR3 DNA sequence: TGTGCCAGCAGTCTGACTACCGCCCGACTACGGGACAAGCATGGCTACACCTTC. Protein sequence: CASSLTTARLRDKHGYTF. V usage is TRBV12-3 or TRBV12-4 and J usage is TRBJ1-2; D perhaps matches TRBD1 (6 bases). The CDR3 is 18 amino acids. V lost 5 bases and J 6 bases, leaving 28 bases between the germline ends.

This clonotype came up a few times. At one end the junction does not follow the germline gene, possibly because of a read error. The chain uses TRBV7-6 and TRBJ1-5; D not resolved. The CDR3 totals 15 residues. Per the germline V gene, CDR1 is SGHVS and CDR2 is FNYEAQ. The CDR3 spells CASSPEPYSNHPQPF. CDR3 DNA sequence: TGTGCCAGCAGCCCCGAACCATACAGCAATCATCCCCAGCCTTTT. Complete variable domain (other parts from reference TRBV7-6 and TRBJ1-5): GAGVSQSPRYKVTKRGQDVALRCDPISGHVSLYWYRQALGQGPEFLTYFNYEAQQDKSGLPNDRFSAERPEGSISTLTIQRTEQRDSAMYRCASSPEPYSNHPQPFGDGTRLSIL.

Notes on this clonotype: Germline is not matched at one junction end, which may reflect a read error. This rearrangement joins TRBV7-9 to TRBJ2-7, with 9 bases lining up with TRBD1. Germline loops: CDR1 SEHNR, CDR2 FQNEAQ (reference sequence). The CDR3 length is 15 residues. The CDR3 protein is CASSFRDRVLYEHYF. The CDR3, as DNA: TGTGCCAGCAGCTTTAGGGACAGGGTTCTTTACGAGCATTACTTC.

A note on this clonotype: Because the CDR3 is missing its conserved closing phenylalanine or tryptophan, this is likely a read error. This sequence joins TRBV7-9 and TRBJ2-1; D is possibly TRBD2 (5 bases). The CDR3 extends over 16 amino acids. Per germline, CDR1 SEHNR and CDR2 FQNEAQ (reference sequence). The CDR3 reads CPSSLLGIYTYNEQFL. The CDR3 DNA is TGTCCTAGCAGCTTGTTGGGAATATACACCTACAATGAGCAGTTCTTA.

There are a few counts of this clonotype. The junction does not match germline at one end; this may be a read error. The V gene is TRBV10-3, the J gene TRBJ1-5; D gene uncertain. The CDR3 has 12 residues. CDR1 and CDR2 (germline): ENHRY, SYGVKD. CDR3: CAISESGEPEHF. Written as DNA, the CDR3 is TGTGCCATCAGTGAGTCTGGGGAGCCCGAGCATTTT.

As for this clonotype: Relative to the germline gene, one junction end is altered; a read error may explain this. The genes are TRBV5-5 and TRBJ1-2; 9 positions agree with TRBD1. This CDR3 is built from 12 residues. The germline CDR1 and CDR2 sequences are SGHKS and YYEKEE (reference sequence). The CDR3 coding sequence is TGTGCAAGCACCTGGACAGGGGTTTTCTACACCTTC. Protein sequence: CASTWTGVFYTF.

The chain uses TRBV7-6 and TRBJ1-2, with no clear D. Germline lookup yields CDR1 SGHVS and CDR2 FNYEAQ. The CDR3 covers 11 residues. V gave up 8 bases and J gave up 4 bases, with 8 bases separating them. Written as DNA, the CDR3 is TGTGCCAGCCCCGGCCGCTATGGCTACACCTTC. Its protein is CASPGRYGYTF.

The rearrangement links TRBV27 to TRBJ2-7; 7 bases map to TRBD1. V lost 4 bases, J lost 7 bases, and 16 bases stayed unmatched. There are 16 residues in the CDR3. CDR1 and CDR2 from the germline V gene are MNHEY and SMNVEV (reference sequence). The CDR3 DNA reads TGTGCCAGCAGTTCCCGGACAGGATATATTCTGGGGGAGCAGTACTTC. Translated, it gives CASSSRTGYILGEQYF.

The rearrangement joins TRBV7-2 to TRBJ2-7, with TRBD2 matching over 9 bases. Trimming took 1 base from V and 0 from J; bases not matched to a gene: 4. CDR1 is SGHTA, CDR2 FQGNSA, per germline. There are 16 residues in the CDR3. The CDR3 coding sequence is TGTGCCAGCAGCTTAGTGGCGGGGGGGATCTCCTACGAGCAGTACTTC. It encodes CASSLVAGGISYEQYF.

The V gene is TRBV28, the J gene TRBJ2-1; a weak D match, TRBD1 (6 bases). Trimming took 6 bases from V and 9 from J, leaving 12 bases between them. This CDR3 has 12 amino acids. Germline assignment: CDR1 MDHEN and CDR2 SYDVKM. CDR3 region: CASSAGVFEQFF. CDR3 sequence (DNA): TGTGCCAGCAGCGCAGGGGTTTTTGAGCAGTTCTTC.

This clonotype was seen repeatedly, ten times or more. The rearrangement joins TRBV20-1 to TRBJ2-5; TRBD2 agrees at 7 bases. This CDR3 is built from 13 residues. CDR1 is DFQATT and CDR2 is SNEGSKA in the germline V gene (reference sequence). The ends lost 5 bases at V and 3 bases at J; junction bases unmatched: 6. CDR3 region: CSALAGEEETQYF. DNA for the CDR3: TGCAGTGCTTTGGCGGGGGAGGAAGAGACCCAGTACTTC.

This clonotype was detected once. A read error may account for a junction end that differs from germline. This sequence joins TRBV19 and TRBJ1-5; D unclear. CDR3 length: 15 amino acids. The germline gives CDR1 LNHDA, CDR2 SQIVND (reference sequence). CDR3 in DNA: TGTGCCATTAGTAAAGGAGACGCGGGCAATCAGCCCCAGCATTTT. Its protein is CAISKGDAGNQPQHF.

The chain employs TRBV7-9 and TRBJ2-5, with a tentative D call TRBD2 (6 bases). The CDR3 has 13 residues. The V end lost 6 bases, the J end lost 5 bases, and 13 bases lay between the germline ends. Germline V gene sequence: CDR1 SEHNR, CDR2 FQNEAQ (reference sequence). CDR3 protein: CASRLGGDETQYF. DNA of the CDR3: TGTGCCAGCAGATTGGGAGGCGATGAGACCCAGTACTTC.

Concerning this clonotype: This may arise from a read error, as a much more abundant clone is one base away. The chain links TRBV12-3 or TRBV12-4 to TRBJ2-1, with 12 bases matching TRBD2. V shed 8 bases and J 1 base; nucleotides not matched to a gene: 3. This CDR3 has 15 residues. The CDR3 coding sequence is TGTGCCAGCCGAGGGACTAGCGGGTCCTACAATGAGCAGTTCTTC. It codes for CASRGTSGSYNEQFF.

The chain employs TRBV6-1 and TRBJ1-5, with TRBD1 as a possible D gene (6 bases). Germline V CDR1 and CDR2: MNHNS, SASEGT. The CDR3 consists of 14 residues. V was pared by 5 bases and J by 7 bases, with 15 bases between. The CDR3 loop reads CASSYRVGRQPQHF. CDR3 in DNA: TGTGCCAGCAGTTACAGGGTCGGGCGGCAGCCCCAGCATTTT.

The chain employs TRBV7-8 and TRBJ1-1; the D gene is possibly TRBD1 (6 bases). The CDR3 runs to 13 residues. Germline-derived CDR1 and CDR2 are SGHVS and FQNEAQ. V lost 10 bases and J lost 5, with 17 bases in between. CDR3 bases: TGTGCCACCAGAGGGGGGGCGAGGACTGAAGCTTTCTTT. It is translated as CATRGGARTEAFF.

Worth noting for this clonotype: A read error may account for a junction end that differs from germline. V usage is TRBV7-9 and J usage is TRBJ2-1; no firm D call. The CDR3 totals 16 residues. Germline V gives CDR1 SEHNR, CDR2 FQNEAQ (reference sequence). CDR3 sequence reads: CFSSLLGISTYHEPFF. The CDR3 DNA sequence: TGTTTCAGCAGCTTGTTGGGAATATCCACCTACCATGAGCCGTTCTTC.

On this clonotype itself: This CDR3 is missing its conserved last phenylalanine or tryptophan, likely due to a read error. No DNA is shown, since the ends of the CDR3 on it are uncertain; the CDR3 is the one TCRdb lists. V usage is TRBV7-2 and J usage is TRBJ2-1; TRBD2 was called by the table and not checked on the DNA. With termini counted, the CDR3 has 17 amino acids. Germline CDR1 reads SGHTA; CDR2 reads FQGNSA. CDR3 sequence reads: CAISRLAGEVSYNEPFV.